The 20 T cell receptor beta chains listed next were all sequenced from one sample in a study of T cells in Graves' hyperthyroidism and ophthalmopathy. Amplified TCR beta CDR3 regions came from RNA transcripts. Primed by the HTBI set, a first-round RT-PCR was run on the TCR CDR3. MiXCR, applied by TCRdb to the multiplex PCR reads, yields one record per CDR3 protein. Among 550,000 to 650,000 distinct CDR3 sequences listed, about 14% were seen once. Specimen: blood. Receptors were obtained from a woman aged 25 to 45 with Graves' hyperthyroidism that later progressed to Graves' ophthalmopathy.

In this sample, this clonotype turned up many times. The chain joins TRBV3-1 to TRBJ2-5; TRBD2 matches at 7 bases. V lost 0 bases and J lost 5; bases outside the gene matches: 9. CDR3 size: 16 residues. CDR1 is LGHDT and CDR2 is YNNKEL in the germline V gene (reference sequence). In DNA form, the CDR3 reads TGTGCCAGCAGCCAAGATCTAGCGGAGGGAGGGGAGACCCAGTACTTC. Protein product: CASSQDLAEGGETQYF.

This clonotype was counted a few times. The V gene is TRBV5-5, the J gene TRBJ2-6; D unclear. The CDR3 contains 14 residues. Trimming removed 4 bases at V and 4 bases at J, with 9 bases between. CDR1 is SGHKS, CDR2 YYEKEE, per germline (reference sequence). The CDR3 sequence is CASSPSLGANVLTF. As DNA, the CDR3 is TGTGCCAGCAGCCCTTCTCTGGGGGCCAACGTCCTGACTTTC.

This clonotype was seen many times. V is TRBV28 and J is TRBJ2-7, with D maybe TRBD1 (6 bases). Germline CDR1 reads MDHEN; CDR2 reads SYDVKM. The CDR3 runs 15 residues. The germline V and J ends were trimmed by 3 bases and 3 bases, with 15 bases remaining between them. The DNA for the CDR3 is TGTGCCAGCAGTTTGGACAGTCAGGGCCACTACGAGCAGTACTTC. Translating it yields CASSLDSQGHYEQYF. Drawing the rest from reference TRBV28 and TRBJ2-7, the complete variable domain is DVKVTQSSRYLVKRTGEKVFLECVQDMDHENMFWYRQDPGLGLRLIYFSYDVKMKEKGDIPEGYSVSREKKERFSLILESASTNQTSMYLCASSLDSQGHYEQYFGPGTRLTVT.

Ten or more counts support this clonotype. The rearrangement joins TRBV20-1 to TRBJ2-1; possibly TRBD1 for D (5 bases). V dropped 3 bases and J dropped 0 bases, with 12 bases sitting between them. This CDR3 is 15 amino acids long. From germline, CDR1 is DFQATT and CDR2 SNEGSKA (reference sequence). CDR3 in amino acids: CSASLGQGSYNEQFF. The CDR3 bases are TGCAGTGCTAGCTTGGGGCAGGGCTCCTACAATGAGCAGTTCTTC.

This clonotype was picked up many times. The chain couples TRBV6-1 to TRBJ1-1, with a weak D call TRBD1 (6 bases). Germline CDR1 is MNHNS and CDR2 is SASEGT. CDR3 length equals 13 residues. Trimming removed 8 bases from V and 3 bases from J, with 13 bases in between. For the CDR3, the DNA is TGTGCCAGCGGAGGGACACCTTACACTGAAGCTTTCTTT. Encoded protein: CASGGTPYTEAFF.

This clonotype was detected ten times or more. The rearrangement uses TRBV24-1 and TRBJ2-7; 10 bases are a match to TRBD1. The length of the CDR3 is 16 residues. V was pared by 3 bases and J by 2 bases, with 6 bases of the junction left unmatched. Looked up from germline, CDR1 is KGHDR and CDR2 is SFDVKD. CDR3 protein: CATSDAGTGEPYEQYF. As DNA, the CDR3 is TGTGCCACCAGTGATGCCGGGACAGGGGAACCCTACGAGCAGTACTTC.

V is TRBV10-1 and J is TRBJ1-3; the D is unclear. Trimming stripped 6 bases from V and 0 bases from J, with 9 bases between. Per germline, CDR1 WNHNN and CDR2 SYGVQD (reference sequence). The CDR3 contains 14 residues. CDR3 DNA: TGCGCCAGCAGCAGAGATCACTCTGGAAACACCATATATTTT. Protein product: CASSRDHSGNTIYF.

In this sample, this clonotype turned up many times. The chain combines TRBV20-1 with TRBJ1-2; 7 bases line up with TRBD1. This CDR3 spans 16 amino acids. CDR1 DFQATT and CDR2 SNEGSKA come from the germline V gene (reference sequence). The V and J ends lost 2 bases and 2 bases, in that order; junction bases with no gene match: 11. The CDR3 DNA reads TGCAGTGCTAGAAGCTCAGGGGGTTGGGGAAACTATGGCTACACCTTC. Its translation: CSARSSGGWGNYGYTF.

This clonotype has just a few counts. The rearrangement joins TRBV7-2 to TRBJ1-2; no reliable D call. The CDR3 sequence is 12 residues long. CDR1 SGHTA and CDR2 FQGNSA come from the germline V gene. The ends were cut back, 5 bases at V and 8 bases at J, with 12 bases in the middle. DNA for the CDR3: TGTGCCAGCAGCCTAGACGTCAGCGGCTACACCTTC. As protein: CASSLDVSGYTF.

In its sample, this clonotype was seen many times. The V and J genes are TRBV6-2 or TRBV6-3 and TRBJ2-7; D is unresolved. Germline V gene data show CDR1 as MNHEY and CDR2 as SVGEGT. Trimming took off 7 bases at V and 2 bases at J, with 9 bases between the two ends. This CDR3 has 12 residues. CDR3 region: CASTPGPYEQYF. CDR3 nucleotide sequence: TGTGCCAGCACCCCGGGCCCCTACGAGCAGTACTTC.

This clonotype came up many times. The chain links TRBV11-2 to TRBJ2-7; D gene ambiguous. Deletions cut 3 bases from V and 0 bases from J, with 6 bases between. Germline CDR1 SGHAT, CDR2 FQNNGV. CDR3 size: 13 residues. The CDR3 protein is CASSFVSSYEQYF. The CDR3 DNA reads as TGTGCCAGCAGCTTTGTCAGCTCCTACGAGCAGTACTTC.

This clonotype was seen a few times. With a much larger clone just one base away, this may be a read error. The J gene is TRBJ2-1, the V gene TRBV12-3 or TRBV12-4; 8 bases agree with TRBD2. This CDR3 has 13 amino acids. After removal of 10 bases from V and 6 bases from J, the junction contained 8 bases not matched to a gene. The CDR3 DNA reads TGTGCCAACAGCCATACTAGCGGCAATGAGCAGTTCTTC. Its protein is CANSHTSGNEQFF.

There are many counts of this clonotype. The chain has TRBV28 and TRBJ2-7; 8 positions agree with TRBD1. This CDR3 contains 12 residues. Germline assignment: CDR1 MDHEN and CDR2 SYDVKM. V gave up 11 bases and J gave up 6 bases; unmatched junction bases: 9. The DNA for the CDR3 is TGTGCCGGCCTGAGGACAGGGCGCGAGCAGTACTTC. This translates into CAGLRTGREQYF.

This sequence joins TRBV29-1 and TRBJ2-5; D not certain. The CDR3 totals 13 residues. Trimming left V 6 bases short and J 5 bases short, with 16 bases between. Germline V lookup: CDR1 SQVTM, CDR2 ANQGSEA. Here the CDR3 reads CSVYGLGGETQYF. Here the CDR3 DNA reads TGCAGCGTGTACGGGCTTGGTGGGGAGACCCAGTACTTC.

This clonotype has only a few counts. The chain has TRBV7-2 and TRBJ2-2; D not resolved. From germline, CDR1 is SGHTA and CDR2 FQGNSA. The length of the CDR3 is 16 residues. V was trimmed by 2 bases and J by 2 bases, leaving 12 bases between them. In nucleotides, the CDR3 is TGTGCCAGCAGCTTACACTTCGCGACCAACACCGGGGAGCTGTTTTTT. Residues: CASSLHFATNTGELFF.

This clonotype has ten or more counts. V and J are TRBV28 and TRBJ2-6; 9 nucleotides match TRBD1. This CDR3 has 18 amino acids. V shed 6 bases, J shed 2 bases, and the junction held 11 bases outside the gene matches. The germline CDR1 and CDR2 sequences are MDHEN and SYDVKM. The CDR3 loop reads CASSPAGQGTPGANVLTF. The CDR3 DNA is TGTGCCAGCAGCCCCGCGGGACAGGGTACGCCTGGGGCCAACGTCCTGACTTTC. Full variable domain (rest looked up from reference TRBV28 and TRBJ2-6): DVKVTQSSRYLVKRTGEKVFLECVQDMDHENMFWYRQDPGLGLRLIYFSYDVKMKEKGDIPEGYSVSREKKERFSLILESASTNQTSMYLCASSPAGQGTPGANVLTFGAGSRLTVL.

This clonotype showed up many times. This chain joins TRBV6-1 and TRBJ2-3, with TRBD2 matching 8 bases. With 2 bases clipped from V and 2 bases from J, the junction kept 6 bases outside the gene matches. The CDR3 extends over 16 amino acids. Germline CDR1 and CDR2: MNHNS and SASEGT. DNA for the CDR3: TGTGCCAGCAGTGAATGGACTAGCCTACCCACAGATACGCAGTATTTT. This translates into CASSEWTSLPTDTQYF.

The sample holds many counts of this clonotype. The genes are TRBV27 and TRBJ1-2, with D tentatively TRBD1 (5 bases). V was clipped by 7 bases and J by 2 bases, with 8 bases between them. The germline V gene encodes CDR1 MNHEY and CDR2 SMNVEV (reference sequence). This CDR3 has 12 amino acids. DNA of the CDR3: TGTGCCAGCATGACAGCCAACTATGGCTACACCTTC. This codes for CASMTANYGYTF.

This clonotype was detected ten times or more. CDR3 in DNA: TGTGCCTGGACACGGACTGCTAACTATGGCTACACCTTC. Translation gives CAWTRTANYGYTF. The chain carries TRBV30 and TRBJ1-2; D is undetermined. Per the germline V gene, CDR1 is GTSNPN and CDR2 is SVGIG (reference sequence). Trimming pared 4 bases from V and 0 bases from J, leaving 9 bases between. CDR3 length equals 13 residues.

This clonotype has more than one count but fewer than ten. The chain links TRBV12-5 to TRBJ1-3, with D uncertain. Germline assignment: CDR1 LGHNT and CDR2 FRNRAP. The ends were cut back, 0 bases at V and 8 bases at J, with 2 bases in the middle. The CDR3 loop spans 11 amino acids. CDR3 nucleotides: TGTGCTAGTGGTTTGGTGGACACCATATATTTT. This codes for CASGLVDTIYF.